These 21 T cell receptor beta chains were all obtained from the same sample, sequenced in a study of blood T cell repertoires in COVID-19. Produced via immunoSEQ multiplex PCR; TCRdb's table is partial and in-frame only. Counted here are approximately 240,000 clones, roughly four fifths occurring once; the ten biggest clones make up 1.3%. The source material was PBMCs or T cells enriched from blood (not recorded which). These receptors all come from a woman aged 40 to 55 with acute COVID-19.

The CDR3 DNA follows: TGTGCCAGCAGCTTGGGGTCGGTTGGGGGCAGACATGGCTACACCTTC. Its protein product is CASSLGSVGGRHGYTF. The rearrangement joins TRBV5-6 to TRBJ1-2; a possible D gene is TRBD1 (6 bases). CDR1 SGHDT and CDR2 YYEEEE come from the germline V gene. This CDR3 region has 16 residues. V lost 0 bases, J lost 6 bases, and 18 bases lay in between.

This clone has a single count. The rearrangement joins TRBV7-9 to TRBJ1-4; D may be TRBD1 (6 bases). CDR1 and CDR2 (germline): SEHNR, FQNEAQ (reference sequence). V lost 1 base and J 4 bases, leaving 7 bases between the germline ends. The CDR3 sequence is 14 residues long. The DNA of the CDR3 is TGTGCCAGCAGCTTAGGGACAGTTAATGAAAAACTGTTTTTT. Encoded protein: CASSLGTVNEKLFF.

This sequence joins TRBV5-1 and TRBJ2-5; 8 bases align to TRBD2. The V segment lost 0 bases and the J segment 6 bases; nucleotides outside the gene matches: 13. The CDR3 is made up of 17 amino acids. Germline V gene sequence: CDR1 SGHRS, CDR2 YFSETQ. The CDR3 region is CASSLVAGGLREKTQYF. The CDR3 DNA is TGCGCCAGCAGCTTGGTCGCGGGGGGCTTGCGCGAGAAGACCCAGTACTTC.

The J gene is TRBJ1-4, the V gene TRBV3-1 (or the pseudogene TRBV3-2); 7 bases are shared with TRBD1. Germline CDR1 LGHDT, CDR2 YNNKEL (reference sequence). The CDR3 has 16 residues. V trimming: 6 bases; J trimming: 4 bases; junction bases outside the gene matches: 11. The CDR3 here is CASSPPRQGNNEKLFF. The CDR3 DNA sequence: TGTGCCAGCAGTCCACCTAGACAGGGCAATAATGAAAAACTGTTTTTT.

This clone was detected many times. Additional DNA sequences in this sample encode the identical CDR3. The chain combines TRBV7-2 with TRBJ2-7; tentative D call: TRBD2 (5 bases). The germline V gene encodes CDR1 SGHTA and CDR2 FQGNSA. Trimming stripped 3 bases from V and 0 bases from J, with 12 bases between. This CDR3 region has 15 residues. The CDR3 protein is CASSFPSGSSYEQYF. The DNA for the CDR3 is TGTGCCAGCAGCTTTCCTTCGGGGAGCTCCTACGAGCAGTACTTC.

The chain has TRBV4-2 and TRBJ1-1, with D possibly matching TRBD1 (5 bases). This CDR3 comprises 15 residues. CDR1 is LGHNA, CDR2 YNFKEQ, per germline. V was cut by 0 bases and J by 8 bases, with 16 bases left in between. CDR3 protein: CASSQERLGAVEAFF. For the CDR3, the DNA is TGTGCCAGCAGCCAAGAAAGGCTTGGGGCCGTAGAAGCTTTCTTT.

This chain connects TRBV10-2 to TRBJ1-6; TRBD1 aligns across 10 bases. The V and J ends lost 4 bases and 10 bases, in that order; junction bases with no gene match: 4. Germline V gene sequence: CDR1 WSHSY, CDR2 SAAADI. The CDR3 loop spans 14 amino acids. As DNA, the CDR3 is TGCGCCAGCAGTGGGACAGGGGGTCGATCACCCCTCCACTTT. It is translated as CASSGTGGRSPLHF.

This chain joins TRBV11-2 and TRBJ2-7; no clear D. V was pared by 3 bases and J by 4 bases, with 10 bases between. This CDR3 is 13 amino acids long. The V gene's germline CDR1 is SGHAT and CDR2 FQNNGV. The CDR3 DNA reads TGTGCCAGCAGCTTGGAACCAGGATACGAGCAGTACTTC. Translated, it gives CASSLEPGYEQYF.

Remarks on this clone: Within the sample, other DNA sequences also encode this same CDR3. The CDR3 is CASSLTGGTEAFF. DNA for the CDR3: TGTGCCAGCAGCTTGACAGGGGGCACTGAAGCTTTCTTT. V is TRBV7-3 and J is TRBJ1-1, with 9 bases lining up with TRBD1. The CDR3 contains 13 residues. V trimming: 3 bases; J trimming: 4 bases; junction bases outside the gene matches: 0. Germline CDR1 SGHTA, CDR2 FQGTGA.

This chain links TRBV12-3 or TRBV12-4 with TRBJ2-1, with 10 bases fitting TRBD1. The junction had 3 bases not matched to a gene; V was cut back by 3 bases and J by 10 bases. CDR3 size: 13 residues. The CDR3 DNA is TGTGCCAGCAGTTTTGGACAGGGGGACGAGCAGTTCTTC. Translated: CASSFGQGDEQFF.

The chain combines TRBV4-1 with TRBJ1-2; 10 bases are a match to TRBD1. Germline V lookup: CDR1 MGHRA, CDR2 YSYEKL. V trimming: 1 base; J trimming: 3 bases; junction bases outside the gene matches: 5. This CDR3 comprises 16 residues. Here the CDR3 DNA reads TGCGCCAGCAGCCAAGTTCCCGGACAGGGGGACTATGGCTACACCTTC. This sequence encodes CASSQVPGQGDYGYTF.

V usage is TRBV5-1 and J usage is TRBJ1-3, with D unclear. Germline assignment: CDR1 SGHRS and CDR2 YFSETQ. The CDR3 extends over 15 amino acids. Trimming shortened V by 0 bases and J by 0 bases, and 7 bases separated the two germline ends. The CDR3 spells CASSLGSGSGNTIYF. CDR3 nucleotides: TGCGCCAGCAGCTTGGGCAGTGGCTCTGGAAACACCATATATTTT.

The chain uses TRBV20-1 and TRBJ1-5; a weak D match, TRBD1 (6 bases). With 3 bases removed from V and 7 bases from J, the gap between germline ends came to 19 bases. This CDR3 spans 15 amino acids. CDR1 and CDR2 from the germline V gene are DFQATT and SNEGSKA (reference sequence). CDR3 coding DNA: TGCAGTGCTAGTGAGGGGGGAAGGGACGGCCAGCCCCAGCATTTT. It translates to CSASEGGRDGQPQHF.

This sequence joins TRBV6-2 or TRBV6-3 and TRBJ1-2; no reliable D call. The CDR3 is 15 amino acids. The germline gives CDR1 MNHEY, CDR2 SVGEGT. Trimming took 2 bases from V and 4 from J, leaving 14 bases between them. The CDR3 DNA follows: TGTGCCAGCAGTTACGGCACCGCTCAGATCTATGGCTACACCTTC. This gives the protein CASSYGTAQIYGYTF.

CDR3 region: CASSQTRLAGVHEQYF. In DNA form, the CDR3 reads TGTGCCAGCAGTCAAACTCGACTAGCGGGAGTACACGAGCAGTACTTC. The V call is TRBV27, the J call TRBJ2-7; 12 positions agree with TRBD2. This CDR3 has 16 residues. Germline CDR1 reads MNHEY; CDR2 reads SMNVEV (reference sequence). Germline trimming cut 5 bases from V and 5 bases from J; bases unmatched to any gene: 10.

CDR3 protein: CASSQTSGYTGELFF. CDR3 coding DNA: TGTGCCAGCAGCCAGACTAGCGGGTACACCGGGGAGCTGTTTTTT. The V and J genes are TRBV11-3 and TRBJ2-2, with 10 bases lining up with TRBD2. The CDR3 is made up of 15 amino acids. V was pared by 5 bases and J by 3 bases, with 3 bases of the junction left unmatched. Germline CDR1 SGHNT, CDR2 YENEEA.

This chain uses TRBV4-1 with TRBJ1-2; a weak D match, TRBD1 (5 bases). The CDR3 spans 15 residues. The germline CDR1 and CDR2 sequences are MGHRA and YSYEKL. V shed 0 bases and J shed 8 bases, with 16 bases lying between them. In nucleotides, the CDR3 is TGCGCCAGCAGCCAAGACCGCGGGGGAAAGGGCGGCTACACCTTC. Translating gives CASSQDRGGKGGYTF.

V usage is TRBV9 and J usage is TRBJ1-3; 8 bases map to TRBD1. The V gene's germline CDR1 is SGDLS and CDR2 YYNGEE. The CDR3 loop spans 15 amino acids. The V and J ends lost 3 bases and 4 bases, in that order; junction bases with no gene match: 6. The CDR3 sequence: CASSAQGVIGNTIYF. For the CDR3, the DNA is TGTGCCAGCAGCGCACAGGGGGTGATAGGAAACACCATATATTTT. Full variable domain (remainder filled in from reference TRBV9 and TRBJ1-3): DSGVTQTPKHLITATGQRVTLRCSPRSGDLSVYWYQQSLDQGLQFLIQYYNGEERAKGNILERFSAQQFPDLHSELNLSSLELGDSALYFCASSAQGVIGNTIYFGEGSWLTVV.

This sequence joins TRBV2 and TRBJ1-1; 10 bases line up with TRBD1. Germline V gene data show CDR1 as SNHLY and CDR2 as FYNNEI. V gave up 7 bases and J gave up 6 bases; unmatched junction bases: 11. This CDR3 comprises 15 residues. Written as DNA, the CDR3 is TGTGCCAGCACCCGAATGGGACAGGGGACCTCTGAAGCTTTCTTT. The encoded protein is CASTRMGQGTSEAFF.

The chain recombines TRBV11-2 with TRBJ2-1, with D perhaps matching TRBD2 (6 bases). Germline V gene sequence: CDR1 SGHAT, CDR2 FQNNGV. V was clipped by 5 bases and J by 8 bases, with 7 bases between them. CDR3 size: 11 residues. In DNA form, the CDR3 reads TGTGCCAGCAGCACTAGCTATGAGCAGTTCTTC. Its translation: CASSTSYEQFF.

The J gene is TRBJ1-6, the V gene TRBV10-1, with D hard to call. From germline, CDR1 is WNHNN and CDR2 SYGVQD (reference sequence). Trimming stripped 5 bases from V and 8 bases from J, with 10 bases between. The CDR3 is made up of 13 amino acids. The CDR3 loop is CASSYGPYSPLHF. The DNA of the CDR3 is TGCGCCAGCAGTTACGGTCCTTATTCACCCCTCCACTTT.